Presented here are 3 T cell receptor beta chains from one specimen sequenced in a study of cytomegalovirus exposure and HLA in healthy donors. Profiling relied on immunoSEQ multiplex PCR, and the TCRdb table lists in-frame clones only, not all of them. The sample carries approximately 200,000 clones, 75% to 90% recorded once. The sample taken for sequencing was PBMCs. The receptors shown here come from a man aged 18 to 30 in good health and CMV-seropositive.

J is TRBJ1-1 and V is TRBV27, with TRBD1 identical over 7 bases. The CDR3 covers 14 residues. J gave up 0 bases and V 4 bases, and 2 bases lay outside the gene matches. Per the germline V gene, CDR1 is MNHEY and CDR2 is SMNVEV (reference sequence). The CDR3, as DNA: TGTGCCAGCAGTTCCGGGACAGTGAACACTGAAGCTTTCTTT. It translates to CASSSGTVNTEAFF.

The rearrangement uses TRBV15 and TRBJ2-7, with 14 bases that match TRBD2. The length of the CDR3 is 16 residues. The germline V gene has CDR1 LNHNV and CDR2 YYDKDF (reference sequence). V shed 3 bases, J shed 3 bases, and the junction held 4 bases outside the gene matches. CDR3 DNA sequence: TGTGCCACCAGCAGTCTCGGGACTAGCGGGAGCTACGAGCAGTACTTC. It encodes CATSSLGTSGSYEQYF.

This clone has more than one count but fewer than ten. The CDR3 DNA is TGCGCCAGCAGCTTGACCCTCAGTAGCGGTGGCTACACCTTC. Protein sequence: CASSLTLSSGGYTF. The V and J genes are TRBV5-1 and TRBJ1-2; D is unclear. There are 14 residues in the CDR3. Germline loops: CDR1 SGHRS, CDR2 YFSETQ. Deletions cut 1 base from V and 7 bases from J, with 14 bases between.